This TCR beta chain was sequenced during a study of PD-1 blockade in classical Hodgkin lymphoma. Study-wide results and caveats: Compared with baseline, CD4+ but not CD8+ TCR diversity had risen significantly by C4D1.

Method: immunoSEQ multiplex PCR; TCRdb's copy keeps in-frame clones and lacks some. Of 30,000 or so clones in the sample, 82% are singletons; the top ten hold 30% to 35%. All patients relapsed after autologous stem cell transplantation, and brentuximab vedotin exposure varied. The CDR3 has 15 residues. V shed 0 bases and J shed 3 bases, with 10 bases lying between them. From germline, CDR1 is LGHNA and CDR2 YNFKEQ. Concerning this clone itself: As yet, its antigen is unknown.

The gene calls are TRBV4-2 and TRBJ2-3; maybe TRBD1 (5 bases). Sequenced material: peripheral blood mononuclear cells (PBMCs), taken at baseline. The TCR originated in a human donor with classical Hodgkin lymphoma. The CDR3 region is CASSQDKGPTDTQYF. The CDR3 DNA follows: TGTGCCAGCAGCCAAGATAAGGGGCCAACAGATACGCAGTATTTT.